Presented here are 30 T cell receptor beta chains from one specimen sequenced in a study of blood T cell dynamics during melanoma immunotherapy. Sequencing used immunoSEQ multiplex PCR; TCRdb keeps in-frame clones, though not all of them. Among about 11,000 clones listed, about nine tenths were seen once. The time point was: week 3, after first cycle of checkpoint inhibitor. The input for sequencing was blood, taken from a patient treated with checkpoint blockade. These receptors originate from a human donor with melanoma.

The chain carries TRBV5-4 and TRBJ1-2; TRBD1 agrees at 7 bases. From germline, CDR1 is SGHNT and CDR2 YYREEE (reference sequence). The CDR3 has 13 amino acids. The V gene end was trimmed by 4 bases and the J gene end by 2 bases; junction bases not matched to a gene: 2. CDR3 in amino acids: CASSGGQNYGYTF. CDR3 in DNA: TGTGCCAGCAGCGGGGGACAGAACTATGGCTACACCTTC.

This chain uses TRBV19 with TRBJ1-5; perhaps TRBD1 as D (5 bases). This CDR3 spans 14 amino acids. V lost 7 bases to trimming and J lost 7 bases, with 17 bases between them. Germline lookup yields CDR1 LNHDA and CDR2 SQIVND (reference sequence). This CDR3 is CASTTVGVSQPQHF. The CDR3 nucleotides read TGTGCCAGTACCACCGTGGGGGTTAGCCAGCCCCAGCATTTT.

This chain connects TRBV6-1 to TRBJ2-2, with D tentatively TRBD1 (6 bases). V was pared by 10 bases and J by 3 bases, with 15 bases between. Germline V gene sequence: CDR1 MNHNS, CDR2 SASEGT. The CDR3 runs 14 residues. CDR3 nucleotides: TGTGCCATCAAAGAGACAGGAGACACCGGGGAGCTGTTTTTT. Translated: CAIKETGDTGELFF.

The chain is built from TRBV2 and TRBJ1-1, with 11 bases fitting TRBD1. This CDR3 has 14 amino acids. The V gene's germline CDR1 is SNHLY and CDR2 FYNNEI. J lost 5 bases, V lost 9 bases, and 8 bases had no gene match. CDR3 amino acids: CASLPGQGVTEAFF. Here the CDR3 DNA reads TGTGCCAGTCTGCCGGGACAGGGGGTAACTGAAGCTTTCTTT. The whole variable domain, filled in from reference TRBV2 and TRBJ1-1, reads EPEVTQTPSHQVTQMGQEVILRCVPISNHLYFYWYRQILGQKVEFLVSFYNNEISEKSEIFDDQFSVERPDGSNFTLKIRSTKLEDSAMYFCASLPGQGVTEAFFGQGTRLTVV.

The chain is built from TRBV18 and TRBJ1-2; 7 bases agree with TRBD1. After removal of 5 bases from V and 7 bases from J, the junction contained 10 bases not matched to a gene. The CDR3 has 14 residues. Germline V gene data show CDR1 as KGHSH and CDR2 as LQKENI. CDR3 in DNA: TGTGCCAGCTCATCCACCAAGGGGGCGATTGGCTACACCTTC. Translated: CASSSTKGAIGYTF.

The chain uses TRBV29-1 and TRBJ1-2; no definite D call. This CDR3 contains 13 residues. The germline CDR1 and CDR2 sequences are SQVTM and ANQGSEA. The germline V and J ends were trimmed by 7 bases and 3 bases, with 15 bases remaining between them. The CDR3 DNA reads TGCAGCGCCACAAGCCAGGATTACTATGGCTACACCTTC. Translating gives CSATSQDYYGYTF.

The V gene is TRBV11-2, the J gene TRBJ1-2; tentative D call: TRBD1 (6 bases). Looked up from germline, CDR1 is SGHAT and CDR2 is FQNNGV. This CDR3 is built from 16 residues. The V end lost 2 bases, the J end lost 8 bases, and 21 bases lay between the germline ends. CDR3 sequence reads: CASSLTGVSGGMGYTF. CDR3 nucleotides: TGTGCCAGCAGCTTAACCGGGGTTTCGGGGGGCATGGGCTACACCTTC.

This clone has only a few counts. Here the CDR3 reads CASSLAGAGETQYF. CDR3 nucleotides: TGTGCCAGCAGCTTAGCGGGGGCAGGGGAGACCCAGTACTTC. This chain joins TRBV7-2 and TRBJ2-5, with D possibly matching TRBD1 (6 bases). CDR3 length: 14 residues. V lost 0 bases and J lost 5, with 10 bases in between. The germline CDR1 and CDR2 sequences are SGHTA and FQGNSA. The complete variable domain, with remaining parts taken from reference TRBV7-2 and TRBJ2-5, reads GAGVSQSPSNKVTEKGKDVELRCDPISGHTALYWYRQSLGQGLEFLIYFQGNSAPDKSGLPSDRFSAERTGGSVSTLTIQRTQQEDSAVYLCASSLAGAGETQYFGPGTRLLVL.

The chain links TRBV14 to TRBJ2-7; 12 nucleotides line up with TRBD2. The CDR3 runs 16 residues. After removal of 4 bases from V and 0 bases from J, the junction contained 4 bases not matched to a gene. The germline V gene has CDR1 SGHDN and CDR2 FVKESK. The CDR3 loop is CASSPTSGGTSYEQYF. The CDR3 coding sequence is TGTGCCAGCAGCCCAACTAGCGGGGGGACCTCCTACGAGCAGTACTTC.

The chain joins TRBV11-2 to TRBJ2-5; possibly TRBD2 for D (6 bases). From germline, CDR1 is SGHAT and CDR2 FQNNGV. Between the trimmed V and J ends, which lost 4 bases and 7 bases, there was a span of 16 bases. This CDR3 region has 14 residues. The CDR3 loop reads CASSWEDGSATQYF. The CDR3 coding sequence is TGTGCCAGCAGCTGGGAGGACGGTTCAGCGACCCAGTACTTC. The full variable domain, its missing parts supplied by reference TRBV11-2 and TRBJ2-5, is EAGVAQSPRYKIIEKRQSVAFWCNPISGHATLYWYQQILGQGPKLLIQFQNNGVVDDSQLPKDRFSAERLKGVDSTLKIQPAKLEDSAVYLCASSWEDGSATQYFGPGTRLLVL.

This chain uses TRBV11-2 with TRBJ2-5, with a tentative D call TRBD1 (5 bases). This CDR3 comprises 13 residues. V shed 11 bases and J shed 0 bases, with 13 bases lying between them. Germline CDR1 SGHAT, CDR2 FQNNGV. The CDR3 DNA sequence: TGTGCCCAGAGTCAGGGAAACCAAGAGACCCAGTACTTC. It translates to CAQSQGNQETQYF.

The chain recombines TRBV25-1 with TRBJ1-2, with D hard to call. CDR3 size: 13 residues. The V end lost 7 bases, the J end lost 4 bases, and 13 bases lay between the germline ends. The germline CDR1 and CDR2 sequences are MGHDK and SYGVNS. This CDR3 reads CASKLGKTYGYTF. Written as DNA, the CDR3 is TGTGCCAGCAAACTGGGAAAGACCTATGGCTACACCTTC.

This clone was counted a few times. This chain connects TRBV7-2 to TRBJ2-5; 14 nucleotides line up with TRBD2. After removal of 7 bases from V and 6 bases from J, the junction contained 10 bases not matched to a gene. This CDR3 spans 16 amino acids. Looked up from germline, CDR1 is SGHTA and CDR2 is FQGNSA. CDR3 nucleotides: TGTGCCAGCACCTTGACTAGCGGGGGGGTTTTAAAGACCCAGTACTTC. Translating gives CASTLTSGGVLKTQYF. The entire variable domain, with the rest obtained from reference TRBV7-2 and TRBJ2-5, is as follows: GAGVSQSPSNKVTEKGKDVELRCDPISGHTALYWYRQSLGQGLEFLIYFQGNSAPDKSGLPSDRFSAERTGGSVSTLTIQRTQQEDSAVYLCASTLTSGGVLKTQYFGPGTRLLVL.

A single count supports this clone. The chain employs TRBV11-2 and TRBJ2-7; D is possibly TRBD1 (5 bases). The V end lost 3 bases, the J end lost 3 bases, and 12 bases lay between the germline ends. The germline V gene encodes CDR1 SGHAT and CDR2 FQNNGV. This CDR3 is built from 14 residues. The CDR3 bases are TGTGCCAGCAGCTTGGACGGTGGACACTACGAGCAGTACGTC. It yields the protein CASSLDGGHYEQYV.

This clone has a single count. This chain links TRBV10-3 with TRBJ1-2; possibly TRBD1 for D (5 bases). CDR1 is ENHRY, CDR2 SYGVKD, per germline. The V gene lost 4 bases and the J gene lost 1 base, with 7 bases spanning the gap. This CDR3 is built from 13 residues. CDR3 bases: TGTGCCATCAGTGTTGACAGTAACTATGGCTACACCTTC. Its translation: CAISVDSNYGYTF.

The CDR3 loop reads CASSLMDFGGELFF. For the CDR3, the DNA is TGTGCCAGCAGCTTAATGGATTTTGGCGGGGAGCTGTTTTTT. This rearrangement joins TRBV7-3 to TRBJ2-2; D gene unclear. This CDR3 is built from 14 residues. V dropped 1 base and J dropped 7 bases, with 10 bases sitting between them. Germline assignment: CDR1 SGHTA and CDR2 FQGTGA.

This clone was detected only once. The chain links TRBV7-2 to TRBJ2-7; weak D call: TRBD1 (7 bases). The germline V gene encodes CDR1 SGHTA and CDR2 FQGNSA. This CDR3 is built from 15 residues. The V gene lost 3 bases and the J gene lost 0 bases, with 12 bases spanning the gap. CDR3 loop: CASSFSGGSSYEQYV. Written as DNA, the CDR3 is TGTGCCAGCAGCTTCTCAGGGGGGAGCTCCTACGAGCAGTACGTC.

The chain links TRBV30 to TRBJ2-5; no reliable D call. Germline lookup yields CDR1 GTSNPN and CDR2 SVGIG (reference sequence). The CDR3 runs to 13 residues. Between the trimmed V and J ends, which lost 2 bases and 4 bases, there was a span of 11 bases. CDR3: CAWSWSRPETQYF. The CDR3 DNA sequence: TGTGCCTGGAGTTGGTCCCGGCCAGAGACCCAGTACTTC.

J is TRBJ2-1 and V is TRBV5-1, with TRBD2 identical over 11 bases. The CDR3 is 18 amino acids. The ends lost 3 bases at V and 4 bases at J; junction bases unmatched: 12. Germline V gene data show CDR1 as SGHRS and CDR2 as YFSETQ. CDR3 sequence: CASSSSGTSGREYNEQFF. CDR3 bases: TGCGCCAGCAGCTCATCCGGGACTAGCGGAAGAGAATACAATGAGCAGTTCTTC.

This rearrangement joins TRBV5-4 to TRBJ2-7, with D maybe TRBD2 (6 bases). V was cut by 4 bases and J by 0 bases, with 17 bases left in between. This CDR3 contains 16 residues. Germline lookup yields CDR1 SGHNT and CDR2 YYREEE (reference sequence). The CDR3 reads CASSPGGISHSYEQYV. The DNA of the CDR3 is TGTGCCAGCAGCCCCGGGGGAATATCTCACTCCTACGAGCAGTACGTC.

This rearrangement joins TRBV15 to TRBJ1-3; no clear D gene. Germline V gene data show CDR1 as LNHNV and CDR2 as YYDKDF (reference sequence). The CDR3 contains 16 residues. Trimming shortened V by 0 bases and J by 0 bases, and 9 bases separated the two germline ends. CDR3 DNA: TGTGCCACCAGCAGAGATGCTCACAGCTCTGGAAACACCATATATTTT. Its translation: CATSRDAHSSGNTIYF.

The J gene is TRBJ2-3, the V gene TRBV6-5, with D perhaps TRBD2 (5 bases). The V gene lost 2 bases and the J gene lost 0 bases, with 6 bases spanning the gap. From germline, CDR1 is MNHEY and CDR2 SVGAGI. This CDR3 spans 14 amino acids. CDR3 amino acids: CASSYGGSTDTQYF. The CDR3 DNA reads as TGTGCCAGCAGTTACGGCGGGAGCACAGATACGCAGTATTTT.

This clone is classed as medium-sized. The identical CDR3 is also encoded by other nucleotide sequences in the sample. This chain uses TRBV15 with TRBJ1-2; perhaps TRBD1 as D (6 bases). Trimming stripped 0 bases from V and 8 bases from J, with 10 bases between. There are 13 residues in the CDR3. Germline lookup yields CDR1 LNHNV and CDR2 YYDKDF (reference sequence). CDR3 DNA sequence: TGTGCCACCAGCAGAGAAGAGGGGGACGGCTACACCTTC. This encodes CATSREEGDGYTF.

The chain carries TRBV4-3 and TRBJ1-1; unclear D gene. The CDR3 loop spans 12 amino acids. The V gene's germline CDR1 is LGHNA and CDR2 YSLEER. V was cut by 0 bases and J by 11 bases, with 10 bases left in between. CDR3 in amino acids: CASSQDRMVAFF. The CDR3 DNA is TGCGCCAGCAGCCAAGATAGGATGGTTGCTTTCTTT.

This rearrangement joins TRBV19 to TRBJ1-1; D is undetermined. V gave up 8 bases and J gave up 0 bases, with 4 bases separating them. The CDR3 totals 11 residues. Per germline, CDR1 LNHDA and CDR2 SQIVND (reference sequence). DNA of the CDR3: TGTGCCAGTGCGCTGAACACTGAAGCTTTCTTT. As protein: CASALNTEAFF.

The chain couples TRBV7-2 to TRBJ2-7; D is unclear. Germline V gives CDR1 SGHTA, CDR2 FQGNSA. This CDR3 has 16 residues. Deletions cut 2 bases from V and 2 bases from J, with 16 bases between. Here the CDR3 reads CASSLMGRDLPYEQYF. CDR3 bases: TGTGCCAGCAGCTTAATGGGCAGAGATCTCCCCTACGAGCAGTACTTC. Supplemented by reference TRBV7-2 and TRBJ2-7, the full variable domain reads GAGVSQSPSNKVTEKGKDVELRCDPISGHTALYWYRQSLGQGLEFLIYFQGNSAPDKSGLPSDRFSAERTGGSVSTLTIQRTQQEDSAVYLCASSLMGRDLPYEQYFGPGTRLTVT.

This chain connects TRBV5-4 to TRBJ2-7, with 7 bases aligning to TRBD2. Germline V lookup: CDR1 SGHNT, CDR2 YYREEE (reference sequence). V dropped 0 bases and J dropped 7; count of bases not matched to a gene: 4. This CDR3 has 13 amino acids. CDR3 amino acids: CASSLVPAGEQYV. In DNA form, the CDR3 reads TGTGCCAGCAGCTTGGTACCAGCGGGAGAGCAGTACGTC.

This clone was seen a single time. The chain combines TRBV2 with TRBJ1-1; D gene ambiguous. Trimming took off 7 bases at V and 0 bases at J, with 9 bases between the two ends. Per germline, CDR1 SNHLY and CDR2 FYNNEI. This CDR3 region has 13 residues. The CDR3 nucleotides read TGTGCCAGCATGCGGGATATGAACACTGAAGCTTTCTTT. Translated, it gives CASMRDMNTEAFF.

This clone was seen a few times. V gene TRBV6-1 combines with J gene TRBJ1-1; 7 nucleotides agree with TRBD1. CDR3 size: 15 residues. Germline trimming cut 6 bases from V and 0 bases from J; bases unmatched to any gene: 7. CDR1 and CDR2 from the germline V gene are MNHNS and SASEGT. The CDR3 coding sequence is TGTGCCAGCAGGGGGGGACAGCCTATGAACACTGAAGCTTTCTTT. This sequence encodes CASRGGQPMNTEAFF.

V gene TRBV19 combines with J gene TRBJ2-2, with no clear D. Trimming pared 2 bases from V and 5 bases from J, leaving 12 bases between. This CDR3 contains 15 residues. The germline gives CDR1 LNHDA, CDR2 SQIVND (reference sequence). DNA for the CDR3: TGTGCCAGTAGTATAAGTGGCGCCGATACCGGGGAGCTGTTTTTT. Protein: CASSISGADTGELFF. Drawing the rest from reference TRBV19 and TRBJ2-2, the complete variable domain is DGGITQSPKYLFRKEGQNVTLSCEQNLNHDAMYWYRQDPGQGLRLIYYSQIVNDFQKGDIAEGYSVSREKKESFPLTVTSAQKNPTAFYLCASSISGADTGELFFGEGSRLTVL.